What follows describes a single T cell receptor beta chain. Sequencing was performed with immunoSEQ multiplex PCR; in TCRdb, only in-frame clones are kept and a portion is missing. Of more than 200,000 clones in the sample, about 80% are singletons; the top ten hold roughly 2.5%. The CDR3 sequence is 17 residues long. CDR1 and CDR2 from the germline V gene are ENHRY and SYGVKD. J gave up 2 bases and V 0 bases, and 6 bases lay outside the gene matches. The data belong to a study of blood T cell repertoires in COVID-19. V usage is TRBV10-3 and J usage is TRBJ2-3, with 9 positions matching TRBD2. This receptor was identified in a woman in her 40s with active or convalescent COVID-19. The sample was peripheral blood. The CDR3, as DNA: TGTGCCATCAGTGAGTCAGGTAGCGGGGGATTCACAGATACGCAGTATTTT. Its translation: CAISESGSGGFTDTQYF.